This TCR beta chain was sequenced during a study of long-term antiretroviral therapy in people with HIV. About the research overall: First collections came about a decade before the 2015 immediate-ART recommendation.

Donors each had at least one pre-ART PBMC sample and at least two post-ART ones. Survey level was the resolution at which the v3.0 immunoSEQ assay ran. The repertoire was sequenced with immunoSEQ multiplex PCR; TCRdb's copy has only in-frame clones and lacks some. This sample has approximately 25,000 clones; 65% to 90% occur once, and the top ten carry approximately 2.5%. The study, taken as a whole, reports: Clonal expansions arising prior to ART prevailed in the repertoire at every time point. Repertoires in HIV (unlike those of controls) had narrower CDR3 length ranges.

About this clone: The antigen remains undetermined.

Germline loops: CDR1 SGHRS, CDR2 YFSETQ. V lost 4 bases, J lost 2 bases, and 15 bases lay in between. The length of the CDR3 is 15 residues. The starting material was unsorted PBMCs, obtained 3 years after starting antiretroviral therapy. The chain joins TRBV5-1 to TRBJ1-1; D is uncertain. This receptor was identified in a man between 50 and 59 years old with HIV. In DNA, the CDR3 is TGCGCCAGCAGCCTACATGTGTTCGAAAACACTGAAGCTTTCTTT. Its protein product is CASSLHVFENTEAFF.